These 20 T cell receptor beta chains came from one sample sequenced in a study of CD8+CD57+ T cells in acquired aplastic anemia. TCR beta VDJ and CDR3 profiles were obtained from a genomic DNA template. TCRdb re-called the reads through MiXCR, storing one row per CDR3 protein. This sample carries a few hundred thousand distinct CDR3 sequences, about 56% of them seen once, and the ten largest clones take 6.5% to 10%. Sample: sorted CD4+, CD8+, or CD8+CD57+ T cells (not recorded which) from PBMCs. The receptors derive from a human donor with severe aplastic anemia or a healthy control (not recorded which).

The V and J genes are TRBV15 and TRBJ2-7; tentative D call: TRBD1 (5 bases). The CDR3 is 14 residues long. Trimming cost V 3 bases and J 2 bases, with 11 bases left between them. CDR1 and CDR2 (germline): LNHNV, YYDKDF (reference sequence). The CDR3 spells CATSRTAPTYEQYF. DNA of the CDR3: TGTGCCACCAGCAGGACAGCCCCCACCTACGAGCAGTACTTC.

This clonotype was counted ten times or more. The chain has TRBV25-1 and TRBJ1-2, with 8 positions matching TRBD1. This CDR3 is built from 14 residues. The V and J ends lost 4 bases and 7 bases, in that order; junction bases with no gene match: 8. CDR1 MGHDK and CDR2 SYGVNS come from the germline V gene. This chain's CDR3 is CASSASAGGLGYTF. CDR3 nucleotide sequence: TGTGCCAGCAGTGCTTCGGCAGGGGGCCTTGGCTACACCTTC.

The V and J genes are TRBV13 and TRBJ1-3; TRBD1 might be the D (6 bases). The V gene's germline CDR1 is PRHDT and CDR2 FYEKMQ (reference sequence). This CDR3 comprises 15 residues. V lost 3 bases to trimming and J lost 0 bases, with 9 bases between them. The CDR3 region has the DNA TGTGCCAGCAGCTTGGACAGTCACTCTGGAAACACCATATATTTT. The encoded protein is CASSLDSHSGNTIYF.

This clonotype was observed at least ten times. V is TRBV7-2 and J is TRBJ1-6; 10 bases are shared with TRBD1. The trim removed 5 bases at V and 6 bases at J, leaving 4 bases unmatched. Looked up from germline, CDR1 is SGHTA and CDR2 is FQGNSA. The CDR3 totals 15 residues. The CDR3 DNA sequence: TGTGCCAGCAGCATCAGGACAGGGGGTAATTCACCCCTCCACTTT. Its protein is CASSIRTGGNSPLHF. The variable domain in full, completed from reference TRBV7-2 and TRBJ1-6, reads GAGVSQSPSNKVTEKGKDVELRCDPISGHTALYWYRQSLGQGLEFLIYFQGNSAPDKSGLPSDRFSAERTGGSVSTLTIQRTQQEDSAVYLCASSIRTGGNSPLHFGNGTRLTVT.

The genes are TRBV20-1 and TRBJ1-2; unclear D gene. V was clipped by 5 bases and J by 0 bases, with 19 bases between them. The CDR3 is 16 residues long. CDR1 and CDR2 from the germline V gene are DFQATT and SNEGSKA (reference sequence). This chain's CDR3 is CSAPAPGKGANYGYTF. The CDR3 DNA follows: TGCAGTGCTCCTGCCCCGGGTAAAGGAGCTAACTATGGCTACACCTTC.

The CDR3 reads CASSLGRGTEQYF. The CDR3 bases are TGTGCCAGCAGCTTAGGTAGAGGGACCGAGCAGTACTTC. The chain employs TRBV7-6 and TRBJ2-7; D could derive from TRBD1 or TRBD2 (5 bases each). The CDR3 has 13 residues. The germline CDR1 and CDR2 sequences are SGHVS and FNYEAQ. V was trimmed by 1 base and J by 6 bases, leaving 10 bases between them.

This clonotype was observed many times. CDR3 in amino acids: CSASPSVWAEAFF. CDR3 DNA sequence: TGCAGCGCCAGCCCATCGGTGTGGGCTGAAGCTTTCTTT. The rearrangement joins TRBV29-1 to TRBJ1-1; D call uncertain. V lost 7 bases and J 6 bases, leaving 18 bases between the germline ends. CDR1 is SQVTM and CDR2 is ANQGSEA in the germline V gene. CDR3 length equals 13 residues.

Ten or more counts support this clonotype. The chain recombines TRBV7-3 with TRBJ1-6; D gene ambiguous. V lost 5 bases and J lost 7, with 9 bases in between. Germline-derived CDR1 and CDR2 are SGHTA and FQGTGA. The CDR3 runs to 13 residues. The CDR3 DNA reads TGTGCCAGCAGCCCTACAGTGAATTCACCCCTCCACTTT. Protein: CASSPTVNSPLHF. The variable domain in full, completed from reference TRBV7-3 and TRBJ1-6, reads GAGVSQTPSNKVTEKGKYVELRCDPISGHTALYWYRQSLGQGPEFLIYFQGTGAADDSGLPNDRFFAVRPEGSVSTLKIQRTERGDSAVYLCASSPTVNSPLHFGNGTRLTVT.

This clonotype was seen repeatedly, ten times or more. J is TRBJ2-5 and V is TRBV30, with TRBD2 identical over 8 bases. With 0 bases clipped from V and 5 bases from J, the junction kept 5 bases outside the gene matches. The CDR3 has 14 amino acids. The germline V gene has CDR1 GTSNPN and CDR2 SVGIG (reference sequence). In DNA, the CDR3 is TGTGCCTGGAGTGTAAGCGGGGGTGCGGAGACCCAGTACTTC. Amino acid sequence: CAWSVSGGAETQYF.

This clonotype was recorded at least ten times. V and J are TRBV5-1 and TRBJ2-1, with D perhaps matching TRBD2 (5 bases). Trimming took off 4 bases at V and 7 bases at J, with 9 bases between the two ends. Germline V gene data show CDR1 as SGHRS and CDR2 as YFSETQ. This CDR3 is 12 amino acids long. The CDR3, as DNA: TGCGCCAGCAGCCAGAGGGTTAATGAGCAGTTCTTC. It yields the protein CASSQRVNEQFF.

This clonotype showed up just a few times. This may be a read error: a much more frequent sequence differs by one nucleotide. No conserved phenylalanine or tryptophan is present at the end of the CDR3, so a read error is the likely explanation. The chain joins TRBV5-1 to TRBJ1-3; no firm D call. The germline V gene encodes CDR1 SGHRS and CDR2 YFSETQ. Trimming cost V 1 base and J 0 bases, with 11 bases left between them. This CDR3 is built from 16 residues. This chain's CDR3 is CASSLFHGSSGNTIYS. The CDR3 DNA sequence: TGCGCCAGCAGCTTGTTCCACGGAAGCTCTGGAAACACCATATATTCT.

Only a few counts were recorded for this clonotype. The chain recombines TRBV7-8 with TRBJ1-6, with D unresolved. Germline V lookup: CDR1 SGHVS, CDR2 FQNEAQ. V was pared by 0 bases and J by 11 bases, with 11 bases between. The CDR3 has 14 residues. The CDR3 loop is CASSLAGGWAPLHF. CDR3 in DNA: TGTGCCAGCAGCTTAGCTGGAGGTTGGGCACCCCTCCACTTT.

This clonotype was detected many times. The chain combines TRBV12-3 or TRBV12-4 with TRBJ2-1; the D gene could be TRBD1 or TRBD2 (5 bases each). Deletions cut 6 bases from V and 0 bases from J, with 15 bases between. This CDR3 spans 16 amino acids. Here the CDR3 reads CASSPPGPSSYNEQFF. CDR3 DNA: TGTGCCAGCAGCCCCCCGGGACCCAGCTCCTACAATGAGCAGTTCTTC.

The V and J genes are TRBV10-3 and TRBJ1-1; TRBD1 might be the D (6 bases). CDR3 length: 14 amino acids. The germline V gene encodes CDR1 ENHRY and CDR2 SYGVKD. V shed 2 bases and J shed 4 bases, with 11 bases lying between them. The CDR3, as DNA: TGTGCCATCAGTGAGCCAGGGGATAGCACTGAAGCTTTCTTT. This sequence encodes CAISEPGDSTEAFF.

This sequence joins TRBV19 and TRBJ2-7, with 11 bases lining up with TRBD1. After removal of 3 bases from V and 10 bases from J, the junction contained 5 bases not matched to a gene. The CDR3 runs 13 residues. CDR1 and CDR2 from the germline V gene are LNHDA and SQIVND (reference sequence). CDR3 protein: CASSIGTGGSQYF. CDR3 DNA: TGTGCCAGTAGTATCGGGACAGGGGGATCCCAGTACTTC.

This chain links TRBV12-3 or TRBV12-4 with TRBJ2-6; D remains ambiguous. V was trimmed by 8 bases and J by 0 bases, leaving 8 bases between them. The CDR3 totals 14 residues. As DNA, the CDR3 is TGTGCCAGCCGCAACCACTCTGGGGCCAACGTCCTGACTTTC. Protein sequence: CASRNHSGANVLTF.

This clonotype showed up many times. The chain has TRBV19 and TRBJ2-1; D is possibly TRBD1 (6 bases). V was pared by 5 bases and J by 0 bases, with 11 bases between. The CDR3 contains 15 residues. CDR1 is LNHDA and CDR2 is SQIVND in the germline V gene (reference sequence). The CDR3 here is CASSPDRSSYNEQFF. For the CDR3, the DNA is TGTGCCAGTAGTCCAGACAGGAGCTCCTACAATGAGCAGTTCTTC.

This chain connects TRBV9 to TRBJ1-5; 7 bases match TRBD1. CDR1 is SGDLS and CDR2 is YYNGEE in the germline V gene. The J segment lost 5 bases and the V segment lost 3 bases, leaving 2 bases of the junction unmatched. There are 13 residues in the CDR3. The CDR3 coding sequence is TGTGCCAGCAGCGCAGACAGGGATCAGCCCCAGCATTTT. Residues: CASSADRDQPQHF.

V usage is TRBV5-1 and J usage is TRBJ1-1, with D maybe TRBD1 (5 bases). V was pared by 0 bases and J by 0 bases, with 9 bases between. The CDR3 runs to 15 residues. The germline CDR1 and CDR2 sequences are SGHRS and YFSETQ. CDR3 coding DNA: TGCGCCAGCAGCTTGGCGGTAGGGGTGAACACTGAAGCTTTCTTT. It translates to CASSLAVGVNTEAFF.

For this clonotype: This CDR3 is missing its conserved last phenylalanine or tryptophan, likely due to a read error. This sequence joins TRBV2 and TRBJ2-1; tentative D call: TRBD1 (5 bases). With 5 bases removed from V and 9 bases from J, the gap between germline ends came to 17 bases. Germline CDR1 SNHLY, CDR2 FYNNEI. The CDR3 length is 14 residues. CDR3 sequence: CASSIETEYGEQFL. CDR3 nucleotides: TGTGCCAGCAGTATCGAGACAGAGTACGGTGAGCAGTTCCTC.